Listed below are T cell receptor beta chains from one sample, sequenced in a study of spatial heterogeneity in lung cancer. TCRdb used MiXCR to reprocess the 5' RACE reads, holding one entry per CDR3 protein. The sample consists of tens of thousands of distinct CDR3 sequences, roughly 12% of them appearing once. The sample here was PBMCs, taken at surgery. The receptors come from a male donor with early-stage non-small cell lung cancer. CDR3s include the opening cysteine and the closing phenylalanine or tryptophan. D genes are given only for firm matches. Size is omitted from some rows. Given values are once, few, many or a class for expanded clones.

TGTGCCAGCAGCTTAGGTCCGGCGGACTATGGCTACACCTTC	CASSLGPADYGYTF	TRBJ1-2	TRBV7-2	14	few	-
TGCGCCAGCAGCCCGGATCTAGCCGGAGGGAATGAGCAGTTCTTC	CASSPDLAGGNEQFF	TRBJ2-1	TRBV5-1	15	-	-
TGTGCCAGCAGTTTGCGGGTGCCACTCCCAGATACGCAGTATTTT	CASSLRVPLPDTQYF	TRBJ2-3	TRBV12-3/TRBV12-4	15	many	-
TGTGCCAGTACATCTGAGAACACTGAAGCTTTCTTT	CASTSENTEAFF	TRBJ1-1	TRBV28	12	few	-
TGTGCCAGCAGTTACTCTGAGTCCTACGAGCAGTACTTC	CASSYSESYEQYF	TRBJ2-7	TRBV6-5	13	-	-
TGTGCCAGCAGTTTAGCGGGGGGGCTCTACAATGAGCAGTTCTTC	CASSLAGGLYNEQFF	TRBJ2-1	TRBV12-3/TRBV12-4	15	-	-
TGCAGCGCTCTAGGACAGGGGGCGGATGGCTACACCTTC	CSALGQGADGYTF	TRBJ1-2	TRBV29-1	13	few	TRBD1
TGCAGTGCTACCTTCCGAAACTATAATTCACCCCTCCACTTT	CSATFRNYNSPLHF	TRBJ1-6	TRBV20-1	14	many	-
TGCGCCAGCAGCTTGGACCTAGGCGGGAGGGCAGAGACCCAGTACTTC	CASSLDLGGRAETQYF	TRBJ2-5	TRBV5-1	16	many	TRBD2
TGTGCCAGCACCTGGGACGGCGCATCTGGGGCCAACGTCCTGACTTTC	CASTWDGASGANVLTF	TRBJ2-6	TRBV12-3/TRBV12-4	16	few	-
TGTGCCAGCAGCCAAGTTAGCGGTTTCAGGGAGCAGTTCTTC	CASSQVSGFREQFF	TRBJ2-1	TRBV14	14	-	-
TGTGCCAGCAGCCCTTTAGCGGATGGACAAGAGACCCAGTACTTC	CASSPLADGQETQYF	TRBJ2-5	TRBV7-2	15	many	-
TGTGCCAGCAGTCTCCCCGGGACTAGCGGGAGAGAGACCCAGTACTTC	CASSLPGTSGRETQYF	TRBJ2-5	TRBV28	16	few	TRBD2
TGCGCCAGCAGCTTTCAGCAGGGCTCCTACAATGAGCAGTTCTTC	CASSFQQGSYNEQFF	TRBJ2-1	TRBV5-1	15	many	-
TGTGCCAGCAGTTACCCCGGACAGGGGGCCAACGTCCTGACTTTC	CASSYPGQGANVLTF	TRBJ2-6	TRBV6-2/TRBV6-3	15	-	-
TGTGCCAGTACTAGGACCGGGGAGCTGTTTTTT	CASTRTGELFF	TRBJ2-2	TRBV30	11	-	-
TGTGCCATCAGTGAGTACTTTAATGAGCAGTTCTTC	CAISEYFNEQFF	TRBJ2-1	TRBV10-3	12	many	-
TGTGCCAGCAGCCGGATAGCGGGGGGCACAGATACGCAGTATTTT	CASSRIAGGTDTQYF	TRBJ2-3	TRBV7-2	15	few	TRBD2
TGTGCCAGCAGGTCCGGGGCAGGGGATAATTCACCCCTCCACTTT	CASRSGAGDNSPLHF	TRBJ1-6	TRBV12-3/TRBV12-4	15	-	-
TGTGCCAGCAGCCCCCCTAGCGTTGGGACCCAGTACTTC	CASSPPSVGTQYF	TRBJ2-5	TRBV7-9	13	few	-
TGTGCCAGCACCTTTGAAAATTCACCCCTCCACTTT	CASTFENSPLHF	TRBJ1-6	TRBV27	12	-	-
TGTGCCAGCAGCTTAATGCCCCTGACACGGAGCTCTGGAAACACCATATATTTT	CASSLMPLTRSSGNTIYF	TRBJ1-3	TRBV7-2	18	many	-
TGTGCCAGCAGTCTCAAGGGGGGTCTCTACAATGAGCAGTTCTTC	CASSLKGGLYNEQFF	TRBJ2-1	TRBV6-5	15	-	-
TGTGCCAGCAGTTTATATGGCTCAAATTGGTTCAATGAGCAGTTCTTC	CASSLYGSNWFNEQFF	TRBJ2-1	TRBV27	16	few	-
TGCAGTGCTAGAGAGCTTAGCGGGACTGAGCAGTACTTC	CSARELSGTEQYF	TRBJ2-7	TRBV20-1	13	many	TRBD2
TGCGCCAGCAGCTTGGAAGTTCGGGCAGGGAGCTCCTATAATTCACCCCTCCACTTT	CASSLEVRAGSSYNSPLHF	TRBJ1-6	TRBV5-1	19	-	-
TGCGCCAGCAGCTTGGAGCCTCAGGCCACCGGGGAGCTGTTTTTT	CASSLEPQATGELFF	TRBJ2-2	TRBV5-1	15	few	-